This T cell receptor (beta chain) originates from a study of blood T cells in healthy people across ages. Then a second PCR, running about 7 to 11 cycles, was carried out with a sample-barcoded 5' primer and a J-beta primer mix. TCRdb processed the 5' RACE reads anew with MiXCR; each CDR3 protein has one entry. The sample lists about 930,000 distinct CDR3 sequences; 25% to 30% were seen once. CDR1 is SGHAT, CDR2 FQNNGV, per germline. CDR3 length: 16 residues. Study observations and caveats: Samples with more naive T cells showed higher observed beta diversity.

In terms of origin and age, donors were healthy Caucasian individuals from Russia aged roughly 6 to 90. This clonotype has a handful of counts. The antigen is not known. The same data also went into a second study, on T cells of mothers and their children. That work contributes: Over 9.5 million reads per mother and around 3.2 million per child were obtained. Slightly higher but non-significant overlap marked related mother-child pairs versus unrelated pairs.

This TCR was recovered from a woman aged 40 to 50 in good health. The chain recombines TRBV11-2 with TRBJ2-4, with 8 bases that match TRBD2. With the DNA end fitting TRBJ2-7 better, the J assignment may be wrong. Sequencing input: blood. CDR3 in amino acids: CASSQLRGLVPYEQYF. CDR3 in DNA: TGTGCCAGCAGTCAACTGCGGGGACTAGTCCCCTACGAGCAGTACTTC.